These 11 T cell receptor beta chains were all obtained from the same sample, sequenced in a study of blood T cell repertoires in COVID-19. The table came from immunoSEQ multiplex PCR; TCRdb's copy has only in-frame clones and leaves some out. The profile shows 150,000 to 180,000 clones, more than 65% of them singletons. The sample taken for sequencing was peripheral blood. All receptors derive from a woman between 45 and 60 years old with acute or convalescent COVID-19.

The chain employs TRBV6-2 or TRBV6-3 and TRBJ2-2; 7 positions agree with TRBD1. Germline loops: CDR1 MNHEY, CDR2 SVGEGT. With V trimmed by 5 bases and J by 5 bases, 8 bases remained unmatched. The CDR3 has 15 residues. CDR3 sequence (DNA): TGTGCCAGCAGTCCGATCCCGACAGGGACCGGGGAGCTGTTTTTT. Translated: CASSPIPTGTGELFF.

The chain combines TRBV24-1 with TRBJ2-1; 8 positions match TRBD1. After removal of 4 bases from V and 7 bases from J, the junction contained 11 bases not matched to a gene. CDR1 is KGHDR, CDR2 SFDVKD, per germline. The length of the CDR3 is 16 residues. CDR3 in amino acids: CATSDLGTGRRNEQFF. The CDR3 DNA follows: TGTGCCACCAGTGACCTCGGGACAGGACGCCGTAATGAGCAGTTCTTC.

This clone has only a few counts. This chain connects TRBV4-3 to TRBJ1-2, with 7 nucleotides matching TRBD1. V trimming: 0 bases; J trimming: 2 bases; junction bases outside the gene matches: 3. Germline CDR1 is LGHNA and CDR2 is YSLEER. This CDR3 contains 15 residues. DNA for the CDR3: TGCGCCAGCAGCCAAGACCCAGGGGGAAACTATGGCTACACCTTC. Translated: CASSQDPGGNYGYTF.

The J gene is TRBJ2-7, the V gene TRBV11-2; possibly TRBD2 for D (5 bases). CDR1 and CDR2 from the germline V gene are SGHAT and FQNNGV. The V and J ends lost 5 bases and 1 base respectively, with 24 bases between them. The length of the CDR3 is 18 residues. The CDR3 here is CASSPVGRIRGRSYEQYF. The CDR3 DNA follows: TGTGCCAGCAGCCCCGTGGGTCGGATTCGGGGTCGATCCTACGAGCAGTACTTC. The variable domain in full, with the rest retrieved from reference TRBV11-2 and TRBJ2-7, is EAGVAQSPRYKIIEKRQSVAFWCNPISGHATLYWYQQILGQGPKLLIQFQNNGVVDDSQLPKDRFSAERLKGVDSTLKIQPAKLEDSAVYLCASSPVGRIRGRSYEQYFGPGTRLTVT.

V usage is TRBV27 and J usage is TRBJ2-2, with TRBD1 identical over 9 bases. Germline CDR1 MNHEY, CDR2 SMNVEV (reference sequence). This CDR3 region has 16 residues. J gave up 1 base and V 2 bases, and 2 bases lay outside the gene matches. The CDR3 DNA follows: TGTGCCAGCAGTTTAGGACAGGGGAGGAACACCGGGGAGCTGTTTTTT. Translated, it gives CASSLGQGRNTGELFF.

The CDR3 region is CASSLDLETQYF. In DNA, the CDR3 is TGTGCCAGCAGCTTAGATCTTGAGACCCAGTACTTC. The V call is TRBV7-2, the J call TRBJ2-5; D gene unclear. CDR1 and CDR2 (germline): SGHTA, FQGNSA. V was clipped by 1 base and J by 5 bases, with 5 bases between them. This CDR3 is built from 12 residues.

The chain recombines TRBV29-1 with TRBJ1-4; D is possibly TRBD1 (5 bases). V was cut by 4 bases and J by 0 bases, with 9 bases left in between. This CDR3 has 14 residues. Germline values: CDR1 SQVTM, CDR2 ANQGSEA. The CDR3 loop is CSVVEDTTNEKLFF. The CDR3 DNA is TGCAGCGTTGTCGAGGACACAACTAATGAAAAACTGTTTTTT.

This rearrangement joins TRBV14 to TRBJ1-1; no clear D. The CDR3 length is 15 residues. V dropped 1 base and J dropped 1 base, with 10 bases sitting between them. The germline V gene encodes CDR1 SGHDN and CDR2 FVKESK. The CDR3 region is CASSQGPRPNTEAFF. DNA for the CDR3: TGTGCCAGCAGCCAAGGTCCCAGGCCGAACACTGAAGCTTTCTTT.

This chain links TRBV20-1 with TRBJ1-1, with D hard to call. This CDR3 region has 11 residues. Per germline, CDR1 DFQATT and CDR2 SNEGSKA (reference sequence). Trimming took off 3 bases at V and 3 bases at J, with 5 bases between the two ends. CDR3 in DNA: TGCAGTGCTAGTATCGACACTGAAGCTTTCTTT. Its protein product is CSASIDTEAFF.

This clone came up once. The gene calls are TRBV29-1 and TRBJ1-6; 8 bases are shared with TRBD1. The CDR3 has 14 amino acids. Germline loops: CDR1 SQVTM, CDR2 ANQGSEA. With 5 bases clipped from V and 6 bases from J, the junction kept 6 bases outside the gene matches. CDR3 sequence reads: CSVKAQGGNSPLHF. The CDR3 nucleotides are TGCAGCGTTAAGGCACAGGGGGGTAATTCACCCCTCCACTTT.

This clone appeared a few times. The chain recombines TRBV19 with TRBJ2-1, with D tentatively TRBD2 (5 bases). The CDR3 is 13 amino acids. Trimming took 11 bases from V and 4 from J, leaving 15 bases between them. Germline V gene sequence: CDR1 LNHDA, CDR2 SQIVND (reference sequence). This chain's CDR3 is CAVGAARYNEQFF. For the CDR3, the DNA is TGTGCCGTCGGAGCGGCTCGATACAATGAGCAGTTCTTC.